The 4 T cell receptor beta chains listed next were all sequenced from one sample in a study of regulatory T cells in long-lasting Graves disease. As to time point: persistent/refractory GD, antithyroid drugs over 5 years with positive TRAb. PBMC-derived RNA was used for the TCR library. CDR3 regions were amplified by Arm-PCR using iRepertoire HTBI primers to build TCR beta libraries. TCRdb reanalysed the multiplex PCR reads using MiXCR and keeps one entry per CDR3 protein. The data contain 420,000 or so distinct CDR3 sequences, roughly a quarter of them singletons. This specimen consisted of peripheral blood mononuclear cells (PBMCs), obtained when the disease was refractory, from a patient treated with antithyroid drugs. All receptors derive from a female donor with Graves disease.

This clonotype was seen only a few times. The V gene is TRBV18, the J gene TRBJ1-1; the D gene is possibly TRBD1 (6 bases). The CDR3 runs 15 residues. V dropped 3 bases and J dropped 4 bases, with 15 bases sitting between them. Germline V gene sequence: CDR1 KGHSH, CDR2 LQKENI. In nucleotides, the CDR3 is TGTGCCAGCTCACCCACAGGGATCGGCGGCACTGAAGCTTTCTTT. The encoded protein is CASSPTGIGGTEAFF.

This clonotype was recorded many times. This chain links TRBV28 with TRBJ1-2; D may be TRBD1 (6 bases). V lost 4 bases, J lost 7 bases, and 7 bases lay in between. CDR3 length: 11 amino acids. The germline CDR1 and CDR2 sequences are MDHEN and SYDVKM. The CDR3 region has the DNA TGTGCCAGCAGTTACAGGGCTGGCTACACCTTC. Amino acids: CASSYRAGYTF.

The J gene is TRBJ1-2, the V gene TRBV6-5, with TRBD1 identical over 7 bases. Germline V gene lookup returns CDR1 MNHEY and CDR2 SVGAGI. The CDR3 has 14 residues. The junction had 8 bases not matched to a gene; V was cut back by 3 bases and J by 7 bases. DNA for the CDR3: TGTGCCAGCAGTTATTCGGGACAGACGGGTGGCTACACCTTC. This sequence encodes CASSYSGQTGGYTF.

The rearrangement uses TRBV20-1 and TRBJ2-1, with a possible D match to TRBD2 (5 bases). Between the trimmed V and J ends, which lost 0 bases and 6 bases, there was a span of 9 bases. Germline loops: CDR1 DFQATT, CDR2 SNEGSKA (reference sequence). The CDR3 loop spans 13 amino acids. The CDR3 reads CSARDVALNEQFF. The CDR3 DNA sequence: TGCAGTGCTAGAGATGTAGCGCTCAATGAGCAGTTCTTC.